Listed below are T cell receptor beta chains from one sample, sequenced in a study of T cells expressing NK-cell markers. From the 5' RACE reads, TCRdb lists one entry per CDR3 protein and no DNA. This sample's clone table lists 550,000 or so distinct CDR3 sequences. Input material: blood T cells: a sorted CD56 or NKG2C T cell subset, CD4+ or CD8+ T cells, or bulk PBMC T cells (not recorded which). These receptors originate from a man in his late teens or twenties in good health. CDR3s include the opening cysteine and the closing phenylalanine or tryptophan.

cdr3_length j_call v_call cdr3_aa
11 TRBJ2-5 TRBV3-1 CASSQVETQYF
16 TRBJ1-6 TRBV20-1 CSARDMGQNYNSPLHF
11 TRBJ2-3 TRBV29-1 CSVGTALTQYF
16 TRBJ2-5 TRBV14 CASSQVPSGRAGTQYF
14 TRBJ2-5 TRBV5-1 CASSGTRGKETQYF
16 TRBJ2-3 TRBV7-2 CASSLVGQGYTDTQYF
14 TRBJ2-1 TRBV20-1 CSVSVGASYNEQFF
15 TRBJ1-1 TRBV4-1 CASSHAVQVNTEAFF
15 TRBJ2-1 TRBV19 CASSTDRGSYNEQFF
15 TRBJ1-1 TRBV19 CASTPTGIVWTEAFF
17 TRBJ2-2 TRBV18 CASSPPKATENTGELFF
18 TRBJ1-5 TRBV12-3/TRBV12-4 CASAGPRAGEGGNQPQHF
13 TRBJ2-1 TRBV28 CASSLSSQGEQFF
12 TRBJ2-1 TRBV20-1 CSASGTDGGQFF
15 TRBJ2-1 TRBV9 CASSGGLAGENEQFF
16 TRBJ2-3 TRBV25-1 CASSEYPGSSTDTQYF
15 TRBJ2-7 TRBV7-8 CASSLRMGSTYEQYF
16 TRBJ2-5 TRBV29-1 CSVEDLVGQGLETQYF
12 TRBJ1-2 TRBV29-1 CSVEGQWKGYTF
14 TRBJ1-2 TRBV7-9 CASSLGGTRDGYTF
14 TRBJ2-7 TRBV20-1 CSARDLTSGSPVYF
16 TRBJ1-5 TRBV12-3/TRBV12-4 CASSPVGARSNQPQHF
14 TRBJ1-3 TRBV29-1 CSVEYPSSGNTIYF
13 TRBJ2-3 TRBV3-1 CASSHTRTGGQYF
16 TRBJ2-5 TRBV11-2 CASSPPGSRGSETQYF
14 TRBJ2-5 TRBV7-9 CASSPLGLGETQYF
18 TRBJ2-6 TRBV10-3 CAIRETELGGTGANVLTF
13 TRBJ1-4 TRBV29-1 CSVLGGTNEKLFF
18 TRBJ2-5 TRBV5-1 CASSLAASGRARQETQYF
15 TRBJ2-1 TRBV5-6 CASSLSTPKYNEQFF
16 TRBJ2-1 TRBV6-2/TRBV6-3 CASSYFPSGSRGEQFF
18 TRBJ1-5 TRBV27 CASSLVSTGGMRNQPQHF
13 TRBJ1-1 TRBV7-9 CASSFVSPTEAFF
12 TRBJ2-1 TRBV25-1 CASSAGGTVEFF
14 TRBJ2-3 TRBV2 CASSVGASSDTQYF
15 TRBJ2-1 TRBV20-1 CSARPPGLAGEFQFF
17 TRBJ2-3 TRBV3-1 CASSPTDRGGGTDTQYF
15 TRBJ2-3 TRBV6-1 CASSSGTTRTDTQYF
14 TRBJ2-3 TRBV9 CASSVGIAGDTQYF
15 TRBJ2-3 TRBV6-5 CASSYTQGPEATQYF
18 TRBJ2-1 TRBV15 CATSRGGTSGTTYNEQFF
14 TRBJ1-1 TRBV12-3/TRBV12-4 CASSTDTRGTEAFF
13 TRBJ2-4 TRBV7-9 CASSPRQGYIQYF
15 TRBJ2-7 TRBV5-5 CASMIVTGTVYEQYF
17 TRBJ2-1 TRBV20-1 CSVPGGWESGRGNEQFF
13 TRBJ2-3 TRBV29-1 CSVGAGVTDTQYF
16 TRBJ2-1 TRBV12-3/TRBV12-4 CASSDDRQGSYNEQFF
14 TRBJ2-3 TRBV10-3 CAINGQGFTDTQYF
16 TRBJ2-1 TRBV4-3 CASSQVRDRGYNEQFF
14 TRBJ2-5 TRBV10-1 CASSLLRCLKTQYF
15 TRBJ1-5 TRBV3-1 CASSPTRQSNQPQHF
16 TRBJ2-5 TRBV5-1 CASSLDAGVNQETQYF
13 TRBJ2-3 TRBV3-1 CASNGKGTDTQYF
14 TRBJ2-5 TRBV7-9 CASSQDRGMGTQYF
15 TRBJ2-7 TRBV3-1 CASSLRRDSRYEQYF
15 TRBJ1-5 TRBV4-1 CASSQVLGSVQPQHF
16 TRBJ2-3 TRBV9 CASSVDPGPELDTQYF